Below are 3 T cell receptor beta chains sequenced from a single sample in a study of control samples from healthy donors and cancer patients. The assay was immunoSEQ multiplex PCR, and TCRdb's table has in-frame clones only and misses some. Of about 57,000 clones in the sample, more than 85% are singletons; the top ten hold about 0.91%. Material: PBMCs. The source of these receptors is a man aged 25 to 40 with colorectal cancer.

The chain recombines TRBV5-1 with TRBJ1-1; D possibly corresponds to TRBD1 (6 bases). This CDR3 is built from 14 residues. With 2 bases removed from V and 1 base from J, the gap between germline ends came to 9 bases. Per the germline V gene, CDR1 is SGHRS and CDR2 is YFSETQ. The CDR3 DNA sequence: TGCGCCAGCAGCTTCGGACAGCCGAACACTGAAGCTTTCTTT. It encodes CASSFGQPNTEAFF.

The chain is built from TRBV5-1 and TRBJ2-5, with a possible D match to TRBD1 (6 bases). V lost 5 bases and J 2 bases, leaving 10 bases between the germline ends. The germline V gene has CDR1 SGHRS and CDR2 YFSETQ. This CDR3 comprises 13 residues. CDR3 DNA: TGCGCCAGCAGACAGGGCGATCAAGAGACCCAGTACTTC. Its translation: CASRQGDQETQYF.

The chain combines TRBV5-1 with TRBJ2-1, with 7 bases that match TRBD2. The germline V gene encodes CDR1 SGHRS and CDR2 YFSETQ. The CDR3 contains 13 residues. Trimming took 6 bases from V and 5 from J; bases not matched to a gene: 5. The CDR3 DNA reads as TGCGCCAGCACGGCTAGCGGAAACAATGAGCAGTTCTTC. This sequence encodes CASTASGNNEQFF.